Listed below are T cell receptor beta chains from one sample, sequenced in a study of blood T cell repertoires in COVID-19. The repertoire was sequenced with immunoSEQ multiplex PCR; TCRdb's copy has only in-frame clones and lacks some. The sample includes about 200,000 clones, roughly 90% of them seen just once. Sequenced sample: peripheral blood. The source of these receptors is a man aged 55 to 70 who had recovered from COVID-19. Each CDR3 is given with its conserved first and last residue. Fields, in order: J gene, V gene, D gene, clone size, CDR3 DNA, CDR3 protein. D genes are given only for firm matches. Only some rows state a clone size, as once, few, many or a class for expanded clones.

j_gene: TRBJ1-2; v_gene: TRBV7-2; d_gene: TRBD1; abundance: .; CDR3nt: TGTGCCAGCAGCTTGGGCAGGTCAGGGGGGGGCTACACCTTC; CDR3aa: CASSLGRSGGGYTF
j_gene: TRBJ2-1; v_gene: TRBV7-9; d_gene: TRBD2; abundance: .; CDR3nt: TGTGCCAGCAGCCCTCCCGGGACTAGCGTCAATGAGCAGTTCTTC; CDR3aa: CASSPPGTSVNEQFF
j_gene: TRBJ1-2; v_gene: TRBV12-3/TRBV12-4; d_gene: .; abundance: once; CDR3nt: TGTGCCAGCAGTTTACGAGCGGTTTATGGCTACACCTTC; CDR3aa: CASSLRAVYGYTF
j_gene: TRBJ2-4; v_gene: TRBV19; d_gene: TRBD1; abundance: .; CDR3nt: TGTGCCAGTAGTACGGCCGGGACAGGGGAGGCCAAAAACATTCAGTACTTC; CDR3aa: CASSTAGTGEAKNIQYF
j_gene: TRBJ2-7; v_gene: TRBV5-1; d_gene: TRBD2; abundance: few; CDR3nt: TGCGCCAGCAGGCGGACTAGCGGGGGGCAATACGAGCAGTACTTC; CDR3aa: CASRRTSGGQYEQYF
j_gene: TRBJ1-1; v_gene: TRBV12-3/TRBV12-4; d_gene: .; abundance: .; CDR3nt: TGTGCCAGCAGATCTTACACTGAAGCTTTCTTT; CDR3aa: CASRSYTEAFF
j_gene: TRBJ2-7; v_gene: TRBV2; d_gene: TRBD2; abundance: .; CDR3nt: TGTGCCAGCATGGGAGGGACTAGCGGAGATTACGAGCAGTACTTC; CDR3aa: CASMGGTSGDYEQYF
j_gene: TRBJ2-7; v_gene: TRBV5-4; d_gene: TRBD1; abundance: .; CDR3nt: TGTGCCAGCAGCCCCTGGGACAGCTACGAGCAGTACTTC; CDR3aa: CASSPWDSYEQYF
j_gene: TRBJ2-5; v_gene: TRBV12-5; d_gene: .; abundance: once; CDR3nt: TGTGCTAGTGGTTTGGTACAAACAGGGCGAGAGACCCAGTACTTC; CDR3aa: CASGLVQTGRETQYF
j_gene: TRBJ1-5; v_gene: TRBV7-2; d_gene: .; abundance: .; CDR3nt: TGTGCCAGCAGCGCTCGCGGAGGAGATCAGCCCCAGCATTTT; CDR3aa: CASSARGGDQPQHF
j_gene: TRBJ2-3; v_gene: TRBV6-2/TRBV6-3; d_gene: TRBD2; abundance: .; CDR3nt: TGTGCCAGCAGTCCCACCCCGACCACTAGCGGGGCGCAGTATTTT; CDR3aa: CASSPTPTTSGAQYF
j_gene: TRBJ2-1; v_gene: TRBV27; d_gene: TRBD2; abundance: .; CDR3nt: TGTGCCAGCAGTTTAGTAGCGGGGACATCCTACAATGAGCAGTTCTTC; CDR3aa: CASSLVAGTSYNEQFF
j_gene: TRBJ1-5; v_gene: TRBV5-8; d_gene: TRBD1; abundance: .; CDR3nt: TGTGCCAGCAGGCTGGAGACAGGGGCGGATGGTCAGCCCCAGCATTTT; CDR3aa: CASRLETGADGQPQHF
j_gene: TRBJ2-1; v_gene: TRBV3-1/TRBV3-2; d_gene: TRBD2; abundance: once; CDR3nt: TGTGCCAGCAGCCAGACCGGGACTAGCAATGAGCAGTTCTTC; CDR3aa: CASSQTGTSNEQFF
j_gene: TRBJ2-3; v_gene: TRBV27; d_gene: .; abundance: .; CDR3nt: TGTGCCAGCAGTTCTAGGAAAGGGGTTACGCAGTATTTT; CDR3aa: CASSSRKGVTQYF